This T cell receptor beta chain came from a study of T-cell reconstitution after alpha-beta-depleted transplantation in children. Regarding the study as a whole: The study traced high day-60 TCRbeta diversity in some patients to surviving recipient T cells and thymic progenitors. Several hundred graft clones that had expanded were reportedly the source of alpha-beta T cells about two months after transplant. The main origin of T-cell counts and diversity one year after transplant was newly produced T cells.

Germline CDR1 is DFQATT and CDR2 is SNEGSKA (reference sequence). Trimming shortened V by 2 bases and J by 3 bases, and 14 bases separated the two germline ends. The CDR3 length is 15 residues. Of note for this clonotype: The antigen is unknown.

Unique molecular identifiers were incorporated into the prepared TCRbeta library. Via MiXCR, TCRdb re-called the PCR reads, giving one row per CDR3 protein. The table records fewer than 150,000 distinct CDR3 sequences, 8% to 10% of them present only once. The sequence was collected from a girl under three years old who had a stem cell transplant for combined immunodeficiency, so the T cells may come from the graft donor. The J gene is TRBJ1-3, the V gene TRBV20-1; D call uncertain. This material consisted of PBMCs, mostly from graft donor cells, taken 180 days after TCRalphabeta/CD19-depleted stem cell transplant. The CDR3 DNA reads TGCAGTGCTAGAAGAAGGCGGGAGCGTGGAAACACCATATATTTT. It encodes CSARRRRERGNTIYF.